This TCR beta chain is drawn from a study of beta chain features in type 1 diabetes. The authors sorted CD4+ naive, central memory, regulatory and stem cell-like memory cells via CD45RO/CCR7/CD25/CD127/CD95/CD27. Study results and caveats: Fewer insertions but more deletions were seen at VDJ junctions in type 1 diabetes patients. Significant though moderate, a shortening of TCRB CDR3s appeared in all four CD4+ subsets of Type 1 diabetes patients. Among patients, naive, central memory and Treg TCRB repertoires appeared more similar than among healthy donors.

The sequenced template was cDNA made from the entire isolated RNA. TCRdb's table, derived via immunoSEQ multiplex PCR, lists solely in-frame clones and lacks some. The table has around 160,000 clones, around 8.6% seen once. This clone occurred a few times. No antigen is known for it. CDR3 size: 13 residues. In germline, CDR1 is SEHNR, CDR2 FQNEAQ (reference sequence). The ends lost 3 bases at V and 5 bases at J; junction bases unmatched: 1. This receptor was obtained from a woman under 30 with type 1 diabetes. The sample was central memory CD4+ T cells from blood. The chain is built from TRBV7-9 and TRBJ1-5, with 7 bases aligning to TRBD1. The CDR3 DNA is TGTGCCAGCAGCTTTCAGGGGGATCAGCCCCAGCATTTT. Protein product: CASSFQGDQPQHF.